This T cell receptor beta chain was profiled in a study of CD8 T cells in Susac syndrome. With random hexamers, reverse transcription was performed on roughly 0.5 to 1 ug of RNA. Coverage of TCR beta CDR3 amplification by immunoSEQ multiplex PCR extended to 54 Vbeta and 13 Jbeta. MiXCR, run by TCRdb on the immunoSEQ multiplex PCR reads, gives a single entry per CDR3 protein. The sample holds some 170,000 distinct CDR3 sequences; roughly 94% are singletons and the top ten take about 0.086%. This CDR3 is built from 15 residues. The germline V gene has CDR1 SGHNT and CDR2 YYREEE (reference sequence). V gave up 4 bases and J gave up 0 bases, with 11 bases separating them. TCR beta sequencing covered blood CD8+ and CD4+ T cells. In contrast to the negatively isolated CD8+ and CD4+ T cells, TEMRA cells were FACS-enriched.

Sequencing was done on a sample of CD4+ T cells from PBMCs. The V gene is TRBV5-4, the J gene TRBJ2-1, with a possible D match to TRBD2 (5 bases). The clonotype originates from a human donor with multiple sclerosis. This chain's CDR3 is CASSLDSSSYNEQFF. The DNA of the CDR3 is TGTGCCAGCAGCCTGGACTCTAGCTCCTACAATGAGCAGTTCTTC.